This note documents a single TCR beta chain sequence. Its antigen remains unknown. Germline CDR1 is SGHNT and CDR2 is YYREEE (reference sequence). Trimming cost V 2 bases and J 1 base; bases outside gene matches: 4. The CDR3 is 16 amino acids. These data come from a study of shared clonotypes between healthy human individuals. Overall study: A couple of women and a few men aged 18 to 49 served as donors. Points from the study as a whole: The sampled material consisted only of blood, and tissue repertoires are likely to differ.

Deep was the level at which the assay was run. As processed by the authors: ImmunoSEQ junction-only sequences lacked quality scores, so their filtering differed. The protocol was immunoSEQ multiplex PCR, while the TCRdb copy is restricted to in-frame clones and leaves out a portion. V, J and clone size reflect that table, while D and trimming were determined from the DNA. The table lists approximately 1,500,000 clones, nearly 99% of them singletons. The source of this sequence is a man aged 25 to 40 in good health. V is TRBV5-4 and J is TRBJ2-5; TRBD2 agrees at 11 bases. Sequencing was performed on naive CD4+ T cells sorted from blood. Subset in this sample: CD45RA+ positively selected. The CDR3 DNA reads TGTGCCAGCAGCTTTCGACTAGCGGGGACCCAAGAGACCCAGTACTTC. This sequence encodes CASSFRLAGTQETQYF.